The rows below give T cell receptor beta chains drawn from one sample of a study of CD8 T cells in Susac syndrome. TCRdb fed the immunoSEQ multiplex PCR reads into MiXCR, producing one record per CDR3 protein. The table has roughly 190,000 distinct CDR3 sequences, more than 85% seen once. The sample was CD4+ T cells from PBMCs. The receptors shown here come from a human donor with Susac syndrome. The CDR3 runs from the conserved cysteine through the conserved F or W. The D gene is left open where the match is weak. The size entry is marked missing in some rows and otherwise reads once, few, many or a size class.

V gene: TRBV5-6; clone size: -; J gene: TRBJ2-7; D gene: -; CDR3 protein: CASSLPGDLYYEQYF; CDR3 DNA: TGTGCCAGCAGCCTTCCAGGGGATTTGTACTACGAGCAGTACTTC
V gene: TRBV20-1; clone size: -; J gene: TRBJ2-1; D gene: -; CDR3 protein: CSARRTTSGPNEQFF; CDR3 DNA: TGCAGTGCTAGAAGGACTACCTCTGGGCCCAATGAGCAGTTCTTC
V gene: TRBV20-1; clone size: once; J gene: TRBJ1-2; D gene: TRBD1; CDR3 protein: CSASLTGQGFVGGYTF; CDR3 DNA: TGCAGTGCTAGCTTAACGGGACAGGGATTTGTTGGGGGCTACACCTTC
V gene: TRBV5-4; clone size: -; J gene: TRBJ1-2; D gene: TRBD1; CDR3 protein: CASSSETGENGYTF; CDR3 DNA: TGTGCCAGCAGCTCGGAGACAGGGGAAAATGGCTACACCTTC
V gene: TRBV12-3/TRBV12-4; clone size: few; J gene: TRBJ1-3; D gene: -; CDR3 protein: CASSQAGGNTIYF; CDR3 DNA: TGTGCCAGCAGTCAAGCAGGGGGAAACACCATATATTTT
V gene: TRBV7-8; clone size: -; J gene: TRBJ1-4; D gene: TRBD1; CDR3 protein: CASSLGSTGQLIEKLFF; CDR3 DNA: TGTGCCAGCAGCTTAGGTTCGACGGGACAGCTTATTGAAAAACTGTTTTTT
V gene: TRBV20-1; clone size: once; J gene: TRBJ1-5; D gene: TRBD1; CDR3 protein: CSASNLETGGNQPQHF; CDR3 DNA: TGCAGTGCTAGTAATTTGGAGACAGGGGGAAATCAGCCCCAGCATTTT
V gene: TRBV5-1; clone size: few; J gene: TRBJ1-1; D gene: -; CDR3 protein: CASSYDRTGNTEAFF; CDR3 DNA: TGCGCCAGCAGCTACGACCGGACCGGAAACACTGAAGCTTTCTTT
V gene: TRBV4-1; clone size: -; J gene: TRBJ2-5; D gene: -; CDR3 protein: CASSQQGAETQYF; CDR3 DNA: TGCGCCAGCAGCCAACAAGGGGCAGAGACCCAGTACTTC
V gene: TRBV24-1; clone size: -; J gene: TRBJ2-5; D gene: TRBD2; CDR3 protein: CATSDSSGEGETQYF; CDR3 DNA: TGTGCCACCAGTGATTCCTCCGGGGAGGGGGAGACCCAGTACTTC
V gene: TRBV14; clone size: -; J gene: TRBJ1-1; D gene: -; CDR3 protein: CASSQDMTGNTEAFF; CDR3 DNA: TGTGCCAGCAGCCAAGATATGACAGGGAACACTGAAGCTTTCTTT
V gene: TRBV6-5; clone size: once; J gene: TRBJ2-1; D gene: -; CDR3 protein: CASSYSPNDNEQFF; CDR3 DNA: TGTGCCAGCAGTTACTCTCCTAATGACAATGAGCAGTTCTTC
V gene: TRBV9; clone size: -; J gene: TRBJ1-1; D gene: -; CDR3 protein: CASSSAGTMAFF; CDR3 DNA: TGTGCCAGCAGCTCGGCTGGGACAATGGCTTTCTTT
V gene: TRBV5-1; clone size: -; J gene: TRBJ2-6; D gene: -; CDR3 protein: CASSLARSGANVLTF; CDR3 DNA: TGCGCCAGCAGCTTGGCACGCTCTGGGGCCAACGTCCTGACTTTC
V gene: TRBV5-4; clone size: once; J gene: TRBJ2-1; D gene: TRBD1; CDR3 protein: CASRRQGAQNEQFF; CDR3 DNA: TGTGCCAGCAGGAGACAGGGGGCGCAGAATGAGCAGTTCTTC
V gene: TRBV5-1; clone size: once; J gene: TRBJ2-7; D gene: -; CDR3 protein: CASSLGGGLSSYEQYF; CDR3 DNA: TGCGCCAGCAGCTTGGGAGGGGGACTGAGCTCCTACGAGCAGTACTTC
V gene: TRBV5-4; clone size: -; J gene: TRBJ2-1; D gene: -; CDR3 protein: CASSPRAGGYNEQFF; CDR3 DNA: TGTGCCAGCAGTCCTAGGGCCGGGGGCTACAATGAGCAGTTCTTC
V gene: TRBV12-3/TRBV12-4; clone size: -; J gene: TRBJ2-1; D gene: TRBD2; CDR3 protein: CASTPSGGYNEQFF; CDR3 DNA: TGTGCCAGCACCCCTAGCGGGGGGTACAATGAGCAGTTCTTC
V gene: TRBV29-1; clone size: few; J gene: TRBJ1-1; D gene: -; CDR3 protein: CSGRPTGNTEAFF; CDR3 DNA: TGCAGCGGTCGTCCTACAGGGAACACTGAAGCTTTCTTT
V gene: TRBV4-1; clone size: -; J gene: TRBJ2-7; D gene: -; CDR3 protein: CASSQPPRGNNYEQYF; CDR3 DNA: TGCGCCAGCAGCCAACCACCCAGGGGTAATAACTACGAGCAGTACTTC
V gene: TRBV20-1; clone size: -; J gene: TRBJ2-7; D gene: TRBD2; CDR3 protein: CSARDALAGRSYEQYF; CDR3 DNA: TGCAGTGCTAGAGATGCTTTAGCGGGACGGTCCTACGAGCAGTACTTC
V gene: TRBV5-1; clone size: -; J gene: TRBJ2-2; D gene: -; CDR3 protein: CASSSGSTGELFF; CDR3 DNA: TGCGCCAGCAGCTCCGGGTCCACCGGGGAGCTGTTTTTT
V gene: TRBV28; clone size: -; J gene: TRBJ2-5; D gene: -; CDR3 protein: CASSFSPQQETQYF; CDR3 DNA: TGTGCCAGCAGCTTCTCCCCACAGCAAGAGACCCAGTACTTC
V gene: TRBV12-3/TRBV12-4; clone size: -; J gene: TRBJ2-1; D gene: TRBD1; CDR3 protein: CASSEQGAFYNEQFF; CDR3 DNA: TGTGCCAGCTCCGAACAGGGGGCCTTTTACAATGAGCAGTTCTTC
V gene: TRBV6-2/TRBV6-3; clone size: -; J gene: TRBJ2-5; D gene: TRBD2; CDR3 protein: CASSIAGVRETQYF; CDR3 DNA: TGTGCCAGCAGCATAGCGGGAGTTAGAGAGACCCAGTACTTC
V gene: TRBV6-1; clone size: -; J gene: TRBJ2-5; D gene: TRBD1; CDR3 protein: CASSGEPGGTQYF; CDR3 DNA: TGTGCCAGCAGTGGGGAACCAGGGGGGACCCAGTACTTC
V gene: TRBV5-4; clone size: -; J gene: TRBJ2-5; D gene: -; CDR3 protein: CASSRIQETQYF; CDR3 DNA: TGTGCCAGCAGTAGGATTCAAGAGACCCAGTACTTC
V gene: TRBV7-9; clone size: -; J gene: TRBJ2-7; D gene: -; CDR3 protein: CASSLAGGGEQYF; CDR3 DNA: TGTGCCAGCAGCTTAGCCGGCGGAGGGGAGCAGTACTTC
V gene: TRBV5-4; clone size: -; J gene: TRBJ1-4; D gene: -; CDR3 protein: CASSGGGVMANEKLFF; CDR3 DNA: TGTGCCAGCAGCGGGGGGGGCGTGATGGCTAATGAAAAACTGTTTTTT
V gene: TRBV6-1; clone size: -; J gene: TRBJ1-5; D gene: -; CDR3 protein: CATRQVYSNQPQHF; CDR3 DNA: TGTGCCACGCGACAGGTTTATAGCAATCAGCCCCAGCATTTT
V gene: TRBV20-1; clone size: -; J gene: TRBJ2-1; D gene: TRBD2; CDR3 protein: CSARDLLAGGGYNEQFF; CDR3 DNA: TGCAGTGCTAGAGATCTTCTAGCGGGAGGCGGATACAATGAGCAGTTCTTC
V gene: TRBV11-2; clone size: -; J gene: TRBJ2-5; D gene: -; CDR3 protein: CASSLLAPQETQYF; CDR3 DNA: TGTGCCAGCAGCTTATTGGCTCCTCAAGAGACCCAGTACTTC
V gene: TRBV30; clone size: once; J gene: TRBJ1-5; D gene: -; CDR3 protein: CAWSLAEANQPQHF; CDR3 DNA: TGTGCCTGGAGTCTGGCGGAAGCTAATCAGCCCCAGCATTTT
V gene: TRBV7-2; clone size: -; J gene: TRBJ2-6; D gene: -; CDR3 protein: CASSFLLRAGANVLTF; CDR3 DNA: TGTGCCAGCAGCTTCCTACTTCGCGCTGGGGCCAACGTCCTGACTTTC
V gene: TRBV10-3; clone size: -; J gene: TRBJ2-7; D gene: TRBD2; CDR3 protein: CAISPGRALQYEQYF; CDR3 DNA: TGTGCCATCAGTCCTGGGAGGGCCCTACAATACGAGCAGTACTTC
V gene: TRBV9; clone size: -; J gene: TRBJ2-6; D gene: -; CDR3 protein: CASSVGVFTRTSGANVLTF; CDR3 DNA: TGTGCCAGCAGCGTAGGAGTTTTTACCAGGACCTCTGGGGCCAACGTCCTGACTTTC
V gene: TRBV29-1; clone size: -; J gene: TRBJ2-1; D gene: -; CDR3 protein: CSVIGGQGMYNEQFF; CDR3 DNA: TGCAGCGTTATCGGGGGGCAGGGTATGTACAATGAGCAGTTCTTC
V gene: TRBV5-6; clone size: -; J gene: TRBJ1-5; D gene: -; CDR3 protein: CASSLLASNQPQHF; CDR3 DNA: TGTGCCAGCAGCTTGTTGGCTAGCAATCAGCCCCAGCATTTT
V gene: TRBV6-1; clone size: -; J gene: TRBJ2-1; D gene: -; CDR3 protein: CASSKGSNEQFF; CDR3 DNA: TGTGCCAGCAGCAAAGGATCCAATGAGCAGTTCTTC
V gene: TRBV7-9; clone size: -; J gene: TRBJ2-2; D gene: TRBD2; CDR3 protein: CASSLTRTSGANTGELFF; CDR3 DNA: TGTGCCAGCAGCTTGACCCGAACTAGCGGGGCGAACACCGGGGAGCTGTTTTTT
V gene: TRBV7-3; clone size: -; J gene: TRBJ2-1; D gene: TRBD2; CDR3 protein: CASSPGLAGGGGEQFF; CDR3 DNA: TGTGCCAGCAGCCCGGGACTAGCGGGGGGGGGAGGTGAGCAGTTCTTC
V gene: TRBV18; clone size: -; J gene: TRBJ2-3; D gene: -; CDR3 protein: CASSPPYSTDTQYF; CDR3 DNA: TGTGCCAGCTCACCACCCTACAGCACAGATACGCAGTATTTT
V gene: TRBV20-1; clone size: -; J gene: TRBJ2-1; D gene: -; CDR3 protein: CSAQRLPTKNEQFF; CDR3 DNA: TGCAGTGCCCAGAGACTGCCGACCAAAAATGAGCAGTTCTTC
V gene: TRBV20-1; clone size: -; J gene: TRBJ1-2; D gene: -; CDR3 protein: CSAPEVSGQPYYGYTF; CDR3 DNA: TGCAGTGCCCCGGAGGTGTCCGGACAGCCGTATTATGGCTACACCTTC
V gene: TRBV6-1; clone size: -; J gene: TRBJ2-2; D gene: TRBD2; CDR3 protein: CASSVSGIANTGELFF; CDR3 DNA: TGTGCCAGCAGTGTTAGCGGGATTGCGAACACCGGGGAGCTGTTTTTT